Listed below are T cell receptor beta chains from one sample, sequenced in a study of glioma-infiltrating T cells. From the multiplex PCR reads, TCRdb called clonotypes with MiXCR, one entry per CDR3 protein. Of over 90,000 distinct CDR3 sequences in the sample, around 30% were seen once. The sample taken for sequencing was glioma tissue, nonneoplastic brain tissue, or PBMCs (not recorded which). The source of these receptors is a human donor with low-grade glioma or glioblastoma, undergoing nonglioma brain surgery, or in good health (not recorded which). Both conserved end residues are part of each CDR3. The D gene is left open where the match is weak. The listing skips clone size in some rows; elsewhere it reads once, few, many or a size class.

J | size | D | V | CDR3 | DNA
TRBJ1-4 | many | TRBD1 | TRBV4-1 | CASSQVGTGHEKLFF | TGCGCCAGCAGCCAAGTCGGGACAGGGCATGAAAAACTGTTTTTT
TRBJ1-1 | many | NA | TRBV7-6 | CASSPDTRGNTEAFF | TGTGCCAGCAGCCCGGACACCAGGGGTAACACTGAAGCTTTCTTT
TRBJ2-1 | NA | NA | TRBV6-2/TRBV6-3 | CASSYERGRDEQFF | TGTGCCAGCAGTTATGAACGGGGAAGGGATGAGCAATTCTTC
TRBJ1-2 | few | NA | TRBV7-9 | CASSSGATYGYTF | TGTGCCAGCAGCTCGGGGGCAACCTATGGCTACACCTTC
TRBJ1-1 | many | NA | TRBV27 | CASSSPSTGNTEAFF | TGTGCCAGCAGTTCTCCCTCGACAGGGAACACTGAAGCTTTCTTT
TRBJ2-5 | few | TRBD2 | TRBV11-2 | CASSLRLARLSETQYF | TGTGCCAGCAGCTTAAGACTAGCGAGGTTGTCGGAGACCCAGTACTTC
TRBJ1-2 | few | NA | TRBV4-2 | CASSQDLTNYGYTF | TGTGCCAGCAGCCAAGATCTAACCAACTATGGCTACACCTTC
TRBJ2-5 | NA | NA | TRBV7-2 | CASSLAGVIKETQYF | TGTGCCAGCAGCTTAGCAGGAGTCATCAAAGAGACCCAGTACTTC
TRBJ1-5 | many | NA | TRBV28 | CASSKTGSQPQHF | TGTGCCAGCAGTAAAACAGGGTCTCAGCCCCAGCATTTT
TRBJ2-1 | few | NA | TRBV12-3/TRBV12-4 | CASRPGHLNEQFF | TGTGCCAGCAGACCCGGACATCTCAATGAGCAGTTCTTC
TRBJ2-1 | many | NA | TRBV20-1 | CSARVPSVASYNEQFF | TGCAGTGCTAGAGTGCCTAGCGTGGCCTCCTACAATGAGCAGTTCTTC
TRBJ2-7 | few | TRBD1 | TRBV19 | CASSIEGAKQYF | TGTGCCAGTAGTATCGAGGGGGCCAAGCAGTACTTC